This entry is about one TCR beta chain. Data came from immunoSEQ multiplex PCR; TCRdb stores just in-frame clones and leaves some out. The table has approximately 190,000 clones, 88% seen once. The length of the CDR3 is 15 residues. The V and J ends lost 1 base and 0 bases respectively, with 8 bases between them. Germline loops: CDR1 SGHRS, CDR2 YFSETQ. The data originate from a study of blood T cell repertoires in COVID-19. Whole-study context: In each case, the material was cDNA or gDNA derived from T cells, B-cell-depleted T cells, or PBMCs.

The chain uses TRBV5-1 and TRBJ2-1; D unresolved. The material sequenced was peripheral blood. The source of this sequence is a man aged 35 to 55 with active or convalescent COVID-19. As DNA, the CDR3 is TGCGCCAGCAGCTTGAGCGTTAGCTCCTACAATGAGCAGTTCTTC. Encoded protein: CASSLSVSSYNEQFF.